A single sample gave rise to the 4 T cell receptor beta chains below, sequenced in a study of blood T cell repertoires in COVID-19. TCRdb keeps only in-frame clones here, not all; method: immunoSEQ multiplex PCR. The sample consists of approximately 150,000 clones, approximately 81% of them appearing once. Material for sequencing was PBMCs or T cells enriched from blood (not recorded which). The source of these receptors is a man aged 60 to 75 who had recovered from COVID-19.

J is TRBJ1-5 and V is TRBV28; the match to TRBD1 covers 7 bases. Unmatched junction bases numbered 4, after V lost 0 bases and J lost 5 bases. The CDR3 spans 15 residues. Germline CDR1 reads MDHEN; CDR2 reads SYDVKM. CDR3 sequence reads: CASSLWGQGDQPQHF. The CDR3 DNA reads as TGTGCCAGCAGTTTATGGGGCCAGGGGGATCAGCCCCAGCATTTT.

The J gene is TRBJ2-1, the V gene TRBV7-9, with a possible D match to TRBD2 (6 bases). The CDR3 is 17 residues long. V was pared by 5 bases and J by 3 bases, with 20 bases between. Per germline, CDR1 SEHNR and CDR2 FQNEAQ (reference sequence). In DNA form, the CDR3 reads TGTGCCAGCAGCACCCCTTATGGGGGAGGTGACTACAATGAGCAGTTCTTC. It yields the protein CASSTPYGGGDYNEQFF.

The chain couples TRBV4-1 to TRBJ1-4; no clear D gene. Germline V lookup: CDR1 MGHRA, CDR2 YSYEKL. The V gene lost 4 bases and the J gene lost 8 bases, with 20 bases spanning the gap. The CDR3 sequence is 16 residues long. The CDR3 spells CASSPHPPAAGEKLFF. Here the CDR3 DNA reads TGCGCCAGCAGCCCCCACCCCCCTGCGGCGGGGGAAAAACTGTTTTTT.

J is TRBJ1-2 and V is TRBV6-5; D might be TRBD1 (6 bases). V lost 8 bases, J lost 8 bases, and 15 bases lay in between. CDR3 length equals 12 residues. Germline loops: CDR1 MNHEY, CDR2 SVGAGI. CDR3 sequence reads: CASRWGGAGYTF. The CDR3 DNA is TGTGCCAGCCGGTGGGGGGGCGCGGGCTACACCTTC.